The rows below give T cell receptor beta chains drawn from one sample of a study of T cells in localized non-small cell lung cancer. TCRdb keeps only in-frame clones here, not all; method: immunoSEQ multiplex PCR. The sample includes almost 40,000 clones, roughly 90% of them seen just once. This material consisted of peripheral blood mononuclear cells, taken before any cancer treatment. All receptors come from a male donor aged 60 or over with stage II lung adenocarcinoma. The CDR3 runs from the conserved cysteine through the conserved F or W. The order of the fields is V gene, CDR3 length, clone size, D gene, J gene, CDR3 DNA, CDR3 protein. D genes are given only for firm matches. Only some rows state a clone size, as once, few, many or a class for expanded clones.

TRBV5-1	14	NA	TRBD1	TRBJ1-2	TGCGCCAGCAGCATCACGACAGGGTCTGGAGTCTACACCTTC	CASSITTGSGVYTF
TRBV25-1	16	NA	NA	TRBJ1-1	TGTGCCAGCAGCGTCGGTCCAGGGACACCAAACACTGAAGCTTTCTTT	CASSVGPGTPNTEAFF
TRBV25-1	13	once	NA	TRBJ1-2	TGTGCCAGCAGTGAAGGACTTAACTATGGCTACACCTTC	CASSEGLNYGYTF
TRBV27	14	NA	NA	TRBJ2-7	TGTGCCAGCAGTCCCGCTGGGGATTTCTACGAGCAGTACTTC	CASSPAGDFYEQYF
TRBV27	14	NA	NA	TRBJ2-5	TGTGCCAGCAGTTTAAAGAGTTCGCAAGAGACCCAGTACTTC	CASSLKSSQETQYF
TRBV28	12	NA	NA	TRBJ1-1	TGTGCCAGCAGTTTTCGGGAACGGCGGGCTTTCTTT	CASSFRERRAFF
TRBV18	16	NA	TRBD1	TRBJ2-7	TGTGCCAGCTCACCCATCGGACAGGGGCAAGGCTACGAGCAGTACTTC	CASSPIGQGQGYEQYF
TRBV30	15	few	TRBD2	TRBJ2-2	TGTGCCTGGAGCGGACTAGCGGGACTTACCGGGGAGCTGTTTTTT	CAWSGLAGLTGELFF
TRBV7-2	14	NA	NA	TRBJ1-2	TGTGCCAGCAGCCCCTACACAGGAGGTCCTGGCTACACCTTC	CASSPYTGGPGYTF
TRBV7-3	14	NA	NA	TRBJ1-1	TGTGCCAGCAGCCCGACACGGTTGGACACTGAAGCTTTCTTT	CASSPTRLDTEAFF
TRBV7-7	13	NA	TRBD2	TRBJ2-1	TGTGCCAGCAGCTCGGGACTACGCGATGAGCAGTTCTTC	CASSSGLRDEQFF
TRBV11-2	15	NA	NA	TRBJ2-3	TGTGCCAGCAGCAAATATATGACAGCCACAGATACGCAGTATTTT	CASSKYMTATDTQYF
TRBV5-1	13	NA	NA	TRBJ1-1	TGCGCCAGCAGCTTTGACATGAACACTGAAGCTTTCTTT	CASSFDMNTEAFF
TRBV5-1	14	few	NA	TRBJ1-1	TGCGCCAGCAGCTTGGTCAACGCGGGCACTGAAGCTTTCTTT	CASSLVNAGTEAFF
TRBV5-1	14	NA	NA	TRBJ1-2	TGCGCCAGCAGGAATATGATTAAGAACTATGGCTACACCTTC	CASRNMIKNYGYTF
TRBV29-1	13	NA	NA	TRBJ2-3	TGCAGCGTTTCCTACAGGGTCACAGATACGCAGTATTTT	CSVSYRVTDTQYF
TRBV19	14	NA	TRBD2	TRBJ2-7	TGTGCCAGTAGTCCGGGACTACCAGTCTTAGAGCAGTACTTC	CASSPGLPVLEQYF
TRBV7-2	11	once	NA	TRBJ2-7	TGTGCCAGCAGCTTTCGATACGAGCAGTACTTC	CASSFRYEQYF
TRBV18	16	NA	NA	TRBJ1-1	TGTGCCAGCTCACCACCGGGGTCAACCTCGAACACTGAAGCTTTCTTT	CASSPPGSTSNTEAFF
TRBV6-6	15	NA	TRBD1	TRBJ2-7	TGTGCCAGCAGTGACCCTGGACAGGGGAGGTACGAGCAGTACTTC	CASSDPGQGRYEQYF
TRBV5-1	14	NA	TRBD1	TRBJ1-5	TGCGCCAGCAGCTTTACAGGGGAGGATCAGCCCCAGCATTTT	CASSFTGEDQPQHF
TRBV10-3	15	NA	TRBD2	TRBJ2-1	TGTGCCACCTCAATCCGGACTAGGAGTGGCAACGAGCAGTTCTTC	CATSIRTRSGNEQFF
TRBV5-1	15	NA	NA	TRBJ2-3	TGCGCCAGCAGCTTGGATTGGTCTTGGAGAGATACGCAGTATTTT	CASSLDWSWRDTQYF
TRBV7-2	17	NA	NA	TRBJ2-7	TGTGCCAGCAGCCGGGGCCTTCGGACTGGGTCGGGGGACGAGCAGTACTTC	CASSRGLRTGSGDEQYF
TRBV7-2	15	NA	NA	TRBJ2-7	TGTGCCAGCAGCCCAGACCGACAGGTCTCGGCGGAGCAGTACTTC	CASSPDRQVSAEQYF
TRBV2	11	NA	NA	TRBJ2-1	TGTGCCAGCAGTCGGGAATCCGAGCAGTTCTTC	CASSRESEQFF
TRBV2	14	NA	TRBD1	TRBJ2-7	TGTGCCAGCAGGGTAAGACAGGGGCCCACCGAGCAGTACTTC	CASRVRQGPTEQYF
TRBV27	15	NA	TRBD1	TRBJ1-2	TGTGCCAGCAGTTTAGTGGGACAGGGGAACTATGGCTACACCTTC	CASSLVGQGNYGYTF
TRBV6-6	14	once	NA	TRBJ1-2	TGTGCCAGCAGTCGCCGCCAAGCCTCCTATGGCTACACCTTC	CASSRRQASYGYTF
TRBV7-2	14	NA	TRBD1	TRBJ2-3	TGTGCCAGCAGCTTATTACAGGGGAGTCATACGCAGTATTTT	CASSLLQGSHTQYF
TRBV12-5	13	NA	NA	TRBJ2-3	TGTGCTAGTGGTTTGAGGTCCACAGATACGCAGTATTTT	CASGLRSTDTQYF
TRBV6-1	14	NA	NA	TRBJ2-3	TGTGCCAGCGGCGGCGGGACCCGCACAGATACGCAGTATTTT	CASGGGTRTDTQYF